The 3 T cell receptor beta chains below all came from one sample that was sequenced in a study of T cells in Graves' hyperthyroidism and ophthalmopathy. Authors of the study amplified TCR beta CDR3 regions from RNA transcripts. The HTBI primer set served for first-round RT-PCR of the TCR CDR3. TCRdb analysed the multiplex PCR reads with MiXCR anew, one entry per CDR3 protein. The sample lists 250,000 to 350,000 distinct CDR3 sequences; about 18% were seen once. Sample: blood. The receptors were sampled from a woman in her fifties or sixties with Graves' ophthalmopathy.

This clonotype showed up many times. The J gene is TRBJ2-3, the V gene TRBV20-1; D remains unclear. V shed 1 base and J shed 1 base, with 9 bases lying between them. The CDR3 spans 14 residues. Germline assignment: CDR1 DFQATT and CDR2 SNEGSKA (reference sequence). CDR3 coding DNA: TGCAGTGCTAGAGGGGGATGGGGCACAGATACGCAGTATTTT. This codes for CSARGGWGTDTQYF.

This clonotype was found many times. This chain connects TRBV2 to TRBJ2-3, with D unresolved. CDR1 and CDR2 from the germline V gene are SNHLY and FYNNEI. CDR3 length: 15 amino acids. The germline V and J ends were trimmed by 3 bases and 3 bases, with 13 bases remaining between them. The CDR3 sequence is CASSDPGGFTDTQYF. CDR3 DNA sequence: TGTGCCAGCAGTGATCCGGGCGGCTTTACAGATACGCAGTATTTT.

There are a few counts of this clonotype. The rearrangement links TRBV25-1 to TRBJ1-1; 11 nucleotides agree with TRBD1. Germline V gene data show CDR1 as MGHDK and CDR2 as SYGVNS. The length of the CDR3 is 15 residues. Unmatched junction bases numbered 3, after V lost 2 bases and J lost 4 bases. The CDR3 region has the DNA TGTGCCAGCAGTGAACCGGGACAGGGGGTCACTGAAGCTTTCTTT. Translating gives CASSEPGQGVTEAFF. Combining the CDR3 with reference TRBV25-1 and TRBJ1-1 gives the whole variable domain EADIYQTPRYLVIGTGKKITLECSQTMGHDKMYWYQQDPGMELHLIHYSYGVNSTEKGDLSSESTVSRIRTEHFPLTLESARPSHTSQYLCASSEPGQGVTEAFFGQGTRLTVV.